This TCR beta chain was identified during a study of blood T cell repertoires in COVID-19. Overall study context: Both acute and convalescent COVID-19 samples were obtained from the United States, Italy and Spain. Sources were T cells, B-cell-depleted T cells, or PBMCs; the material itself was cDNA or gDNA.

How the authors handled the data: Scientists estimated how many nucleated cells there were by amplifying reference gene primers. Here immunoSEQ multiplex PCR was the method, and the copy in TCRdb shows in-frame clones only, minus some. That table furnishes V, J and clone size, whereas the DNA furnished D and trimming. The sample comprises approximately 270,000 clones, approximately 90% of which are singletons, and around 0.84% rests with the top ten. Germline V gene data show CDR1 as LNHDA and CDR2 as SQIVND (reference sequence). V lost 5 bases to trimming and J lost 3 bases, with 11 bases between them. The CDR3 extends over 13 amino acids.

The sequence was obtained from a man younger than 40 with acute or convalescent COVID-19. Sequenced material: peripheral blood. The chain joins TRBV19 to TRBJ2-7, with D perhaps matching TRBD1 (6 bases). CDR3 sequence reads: CASSRSDSYEQYF. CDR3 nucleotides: TGTGCCAGTAGTCGATCGGACAGCTACGAGCAGTACTTC.